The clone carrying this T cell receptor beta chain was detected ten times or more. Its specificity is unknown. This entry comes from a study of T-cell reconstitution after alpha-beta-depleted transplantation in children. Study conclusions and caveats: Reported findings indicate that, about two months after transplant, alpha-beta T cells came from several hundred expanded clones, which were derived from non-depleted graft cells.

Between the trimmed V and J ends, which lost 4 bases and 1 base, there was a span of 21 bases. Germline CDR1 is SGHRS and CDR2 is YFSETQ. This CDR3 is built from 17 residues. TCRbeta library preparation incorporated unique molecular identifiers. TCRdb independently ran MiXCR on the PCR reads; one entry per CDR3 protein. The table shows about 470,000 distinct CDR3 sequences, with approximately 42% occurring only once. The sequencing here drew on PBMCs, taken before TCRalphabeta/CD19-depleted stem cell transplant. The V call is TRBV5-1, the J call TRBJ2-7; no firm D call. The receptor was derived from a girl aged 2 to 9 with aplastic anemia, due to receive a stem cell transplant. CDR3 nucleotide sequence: TGCGCCAGCAGCGTCAGGAAGTCTTCGACCACGTCCTACGAGCAGTACTTC. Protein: CASSVRKSSTTSYEQYF.